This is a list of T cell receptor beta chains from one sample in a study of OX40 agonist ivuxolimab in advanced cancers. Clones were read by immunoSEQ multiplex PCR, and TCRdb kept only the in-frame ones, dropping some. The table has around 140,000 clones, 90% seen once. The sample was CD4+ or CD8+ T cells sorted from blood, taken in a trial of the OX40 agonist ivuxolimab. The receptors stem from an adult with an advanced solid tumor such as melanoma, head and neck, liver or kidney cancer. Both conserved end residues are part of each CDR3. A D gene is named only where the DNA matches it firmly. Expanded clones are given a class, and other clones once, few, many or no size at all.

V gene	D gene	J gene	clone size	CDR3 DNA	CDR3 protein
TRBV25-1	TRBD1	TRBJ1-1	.	TGTGCCAGCAGTGATAGACAGGGGGCGGGCACTGAAGCTTTCTTT	CASSDRQGAGTEAFF
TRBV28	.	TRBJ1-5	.	TGTGCCAGCAGTTCACTACAGGGCCGCAATCAGCCCCAGCATTTT	CASSSLQGRNQPQHF
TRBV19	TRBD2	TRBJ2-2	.	TGTGCCAGTAGTCCTAGCGGGAGTGAGCGGGAGCTGTTTTTT	CASSPSGSERELFF
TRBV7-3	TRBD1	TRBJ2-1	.	TGTGCCAGCAGCCCATCCGGGACAGTGAGCTCCTACAATGAGCAGTTCTTC	CASSPSGTVSSYNEQFF
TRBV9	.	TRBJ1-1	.	TGTGCCAGCAGCCCAACGGGGACGAGCAACACTGAAGCTTTCTTT	CASSPTGTSNTEAFF
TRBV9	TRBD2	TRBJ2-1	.	TGTGCCAGCAGCTTATCCGGGACTAGCGGGATGGGTGAGCAGTTCTTC	CASSLSGTSGMGEQFF
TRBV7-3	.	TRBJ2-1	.	TGTGCCAGCAGCTTAGGGACTCGGGGGGAGCAGTTCTTC	CASSLGTRGEQFF
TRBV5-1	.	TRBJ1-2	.	TGCGCCAGCAGCTTGTCCCGAAGCGGCTACACCTTC	CASSLSRSGYTF
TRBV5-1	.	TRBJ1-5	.	TGCGCCAGCAGCACCTTCACAGGTAGCAATCAGCCCCAGCATTTT	CASSTFTGSNQPQHF
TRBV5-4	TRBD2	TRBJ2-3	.	TGTGCCAGCAGCTTAAAAGCGGGAGGGGCGTACAGCACAGATACGCAGTATTTT	CASSLKAGGAYSTDTQYF
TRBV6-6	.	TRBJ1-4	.	TGTGCCAGCAGTTCTGGACCCGATGAAAAACTGTTTTTT	CASSSGPDEKLFF
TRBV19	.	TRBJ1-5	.	TGTGCCAGTAGTATAGACGAACGGGTCAGGCCCCAGCATTTT	CASSIDERVRPQHF
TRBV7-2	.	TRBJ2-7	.	TGTGCCAGCAGCTCGACTTCCTACGAGCAGTACTTC	CASSSTSYEQYF
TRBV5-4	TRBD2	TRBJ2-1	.	TGTGCCAGCAAACTAGCGGGAAACAATGAGCAGTTCTTC	CASKLAGNNEQFF
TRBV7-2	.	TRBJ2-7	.	TGTGCCAGCAGCTTAGTGGGAGGGGGTGTCATCCCCTACGAGCAGTACTTC	CASSLVGGGVIPYEQYF
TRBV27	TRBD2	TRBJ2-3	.	TGTGCCAGCAGTGACGGGACTAGCGGGAACACAGATACGCAGTATTTT	CASSDGTSGNTDTQYF
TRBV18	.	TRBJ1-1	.	TGTGCCAGCTCACCTTGGGATCCGATCGAAGCTTTCTTT	CASSPWDPIEAFF
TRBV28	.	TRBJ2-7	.	TGTGCCAGCAGTTCCCCGGCCCCCGCGCTCCACTACGAGCAGTACTTC	CASSSPAPALHYEQYF
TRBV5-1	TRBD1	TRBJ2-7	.	TGCGCCAGCAGACCGACCGGGACAGGGGTGAACGAGCAGTACTTC	CASRPTGTGVNEQYF
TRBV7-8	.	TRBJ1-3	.	TGTGCCAGCAGCTCTTATCTCGGCCCAGCCTCGTCGGGTGGAAACACCATATATTTT	CASSSYLGPASSGGNTIYF
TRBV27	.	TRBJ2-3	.	TGTGCCAGCAACCCAGCGGGCTACACAGATACGCAGTATTTT	CASNPAGYTDTQYF
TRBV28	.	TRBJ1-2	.	TGTGCCAGCACAACTAAACCTTATGGCTACACCTTC	CASTTKPYGYTF
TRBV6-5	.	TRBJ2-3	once	TGTGCCAGCAGTTACTCTACCGGCACAGATACGCAGTATTTT	CASSYSTGTDTQYF
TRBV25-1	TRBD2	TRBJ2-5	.	TGTGCCAGCAGCGGAAGGAGCGGGGGGACTCGGGAGACCCAGTACTTC	CASSGRSGGTRETQYF
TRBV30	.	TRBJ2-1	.	TGTGCCTGGAGTGGGGTCGGGGGTTATTACAATGAGCAGTTCTTC	CAWSGVGGYYNEQFF
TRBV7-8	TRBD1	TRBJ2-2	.	TGTGCCAGCAGCTCAGGACAGGGGGTGTACACCGGGGAGCTGTTTTTT	CASSSGQGVYTGELFF
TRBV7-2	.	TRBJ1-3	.	TGTGCCAGCAGGATGGGAAGCAACTCAAACACCATATATTTT	CASRMGSNSNTIYF
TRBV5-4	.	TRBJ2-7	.	TGTGCCAGCAGCCCTCTCCCGGGCACCTACGAGCAGTACTTC	CASSPLPGTYEQYF
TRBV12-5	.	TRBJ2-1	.	TGTGCTAGTGGTTTGGCCCCAGGGATAGGGGCCTACAATGAGCAGTTCTTC	CASGLAPGIGAYNEQFF
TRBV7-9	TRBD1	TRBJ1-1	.	TGTGCCAGCAGCTTTCAGGGGGTCACTGAAGCTTTCTTT	CASSFQGVTEAFF
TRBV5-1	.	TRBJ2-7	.	TGCGCCAGCAGCTTGGGGTCGGGCGAGCAGTACTTC	CASSLGSGEQYF
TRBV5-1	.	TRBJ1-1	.	TGCGCCAGCAGCAACGAAGGCAGAGTGAACACTGAAGCTTTCTTT	CASSNEGRVNTEAFF
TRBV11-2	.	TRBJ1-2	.	TGTGCCAGCAGCTTAGACGGAGCTAACTATGGCTACACCTTC	CASSLDGANYGYTF
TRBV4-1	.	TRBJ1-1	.	TGCGCCAGCAGCCAAGGATCAGGGAACACTGAAGCTTTCTTT	CASSQGSGNTEAFF
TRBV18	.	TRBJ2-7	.	TGTGCCAGCTCACCAAAGGGGCCGAAACCGGGTAGCTCCTACGAGCAGTACTTC	CASSPKGPKPGSSYEQYF
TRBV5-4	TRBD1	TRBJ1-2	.	TGTGCCAGCAGCTCCGGACAGGGCGTAGTATCGTATGGCTACACCTTC	CASSSGQGVVSYGYTF
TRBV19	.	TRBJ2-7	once	TGTGCCAGTAGTATCCCCGGGCAGGGAGGCGAGCAGTACTTC	CASSIPGQGGEQYF
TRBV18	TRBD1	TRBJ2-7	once	TGTGCCAGCTCACCACCGAACGGACAGGGAGACGGAGAGCAGTACTTC	CASSPPNGQGDGEQYF
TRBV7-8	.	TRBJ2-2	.	TGTGCCAGCAGCCTTGGGCGCGGGAACACCGGGGAGCTGTTTTTT	CASSLGRGNTGELFF
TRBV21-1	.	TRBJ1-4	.	TGTGCCAGCAGCAAAGCCCGACAGGGGGCCGTTGAAAAACTGTTTTTT	CASSKARQGAVEKLFF
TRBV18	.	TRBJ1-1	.	TGTGCCAGCTCACCCCGAGAAGGGGCTGAAGCTTTCTTT	CASSPREGAEAFF
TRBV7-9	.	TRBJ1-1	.	TGTGCCAGCAGCTTAGCCCGGGCGGGGAACACTGAAGCTTTCTTT	CASSLARAGNTEAFF
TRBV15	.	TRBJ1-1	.	TGTGCCACCAGCAGAGATCGGGCAGGCCAATTGGCTTTCTTT	CATSRDRAGQLAFF
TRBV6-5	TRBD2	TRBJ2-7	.	TGTGCCAGCAGTTACTCCCTAGCGGGAGCCCTCTACGAGCAGTACTTC	CASSYSLAGALYEQYF
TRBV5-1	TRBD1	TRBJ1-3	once	TGCGCCAGCAGTCCGAGAGACTCGGGACAGGGTGGAAACACCATATATTTT	CASSPRDSGQGGNTIYF
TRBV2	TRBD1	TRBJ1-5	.	TGTGCCAGCAGTGGGGCCTTGGGACAGGGACTTCAGCCCCAGCATTTT	CASSGALGQGLQPQHF
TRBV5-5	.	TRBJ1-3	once	TGTGCCAGCAGCTTTGGGGCTAAGACCTCTGGAAACACCATATATTTT	CASSFGAKTSGNTIYF
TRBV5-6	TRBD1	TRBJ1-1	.	TGTGCCAGCAGCTTGGGGGGACAGAGCGCTTTCTTT	CASSLGGQSAFF
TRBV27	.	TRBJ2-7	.	TGTGCCAGCAGTTCAGCAAACTCCTACGAGCAGTACTTC	CASSSANSYEQYF
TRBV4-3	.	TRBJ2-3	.	TGCGCCAGCAGCCAGGGGGCTCCGCCGCTCCAAAATACGCAGTATTTT	CASSQGAPPLQNTQYF
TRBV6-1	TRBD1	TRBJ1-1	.	TGTGCCAGCAGTGAACAGGGGGCACACACTGAAGCTTTCTTT	CASSEQGAHTEAFF
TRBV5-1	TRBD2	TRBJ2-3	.	TGCGCCAGCAGCCCGGAGCGGGGGGCAGATACGCAGTATTTT	CASSPERGADTQYF
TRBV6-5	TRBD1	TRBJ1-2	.	TGTGCCAGCAGTTACTCGGGACAGGGCAAAAATGGCTACACCTTC	CASSYSGQGKNGYTF